The entry below describes one TCR beta chain. Its antigen is undetermined. The junction differs from germline at one of its ends, possibly a read error. Arm-PCR of CDR3 regions with iRepertoire HTBI primers generated TCR beta libraries. TCRdb ran MiXCR on the multiplex PCR reads and lists one entry per CDR3 protein. The repertoire holds a few hundred thousand distinct CDR3 sequences, with 10% to 15% as singletons. Germline V gives CDR1 MGHRA, CDR2 YSYEKL. CDR3 length equals 16 residues. The data belong to a study of regulatory T cells in long-lasting Graves disease. Time point: newly diagnosed GD, antithyroid drugs for less than 3 months. The authors made the TCR library using RNA they extracted from PBMCs. Whole-study findings and limits: Since the sample size was small, accuracy may have been reduced. There was favoring of TRBV28, TRBJ1-2 and TRBJ2-5 in persistent disease.

These data also featured in a second study, about T cells in Graves' hyperthyroidism and ophthalmopathy. This second study says: First-round RT-PCR targeting the TCR CDR3 was performed with the HTBI primer set.

This chain connects TRBV4-1 to TRBJ2-3; 7 bases map to TRBD2. This receptor was identified in a woman younger than 30 with Graves disease. Material: peripheral blood mononuclear cells (PBMCs), obtained at new diagnosis, from a patient treated with antithyroid drugs. In DNA form, the CDR3 reads TGTGACAGCAGCCAAGCGAAGCGGGGCTTCACAGATACGCAGTATTTT. This gives the protein CDSSQAKRGFTDTQYF.